These 29 T cell receptor beta chains share one sample of origin, sequenced in a study of T cells in Graves' hyperthyroidism and ophthalmopathy. The TCR beta CDR3 regions underwent amplification using RNA transcripts as the source. The HTBI primer set drove a first-round RT-PCR of the TCR CDR3. TCRdb itself ran the multiplex PCR reads through MiXCR, one entry per CDR3 protein. The table has 500,000 to 750,000 distinct CDR3 sequences, more than 13% seen once. Sequencing was carried out using blood. Receptor source: a woman under 30 with Graves' ophthalmopathy.

In its sample, this clonotype was seen a few times. The chain recombines TRBV7-9 with TRBJ1-6; unclear D gene. Germline V gene data show CDR1 as SEHNR and CDR2 as FQNEAQ (reference sequence). The germline V and J ends were trimmed by 6 bases and 1 base, with 7 bases remaining between them. CDR3 length: 14 amino acids. The CDR3 DNA sequence: TGTGCCAGCAGTAGGGAGTCCTATAATTCACCCCTCCACTTT. Its translation is CASSRESYNSPLHF.

The chain recombines TRBV6-5 with TRBJ2-6, with unresolved D. CDR1 and CDR2 from the germline V gene are MNHEY and SVGAGI. The V and J ends lost 2 bases and 19 bases respectively, with 12 bases between them. The CDR3 has 11 amino acids. The CDR3 is CASSYPTSYTF. CDR3 sequence (DNA): TGTGCCAGCAGTTACCCCACCTCTTATACTTTC.

This chain connects TRBV15 to TRBJ1-2; 8 bases are a match to TRBD1. The trim removed 0 bases at V and 5 bases at J, leaving 5 bases unmatched. The CDR3 totals 15 residues. Germline CDR1 LNHNV, CDR2 YYDKDF (reference sequence). The CDR3 is CATSRDRGRLYGYTF. The CDR3 nucleotides read TGTGCCACCAGCAGAGACAGGGGGCGCCTATATGGCTACACCTTC.

This clonotype was recorded many times. The gene calls are TRBV3-1 and TRBJ2-1, with D unclear. This CDR3 has 11 residues. The germline V gene has CDR1 LGHDT and CDR2 YNNKEL (reference sequence). The V gene lost 6 bases and the J gene lost 5 bases, with 5 bases spanning the gap. CDR3 loop: CASRVDNEQFF. In DNA form, the CDR3 reads TGTGCCAGCAGAGTTGACAATGAGCAGTTCTTC.

This clonotype was observed at least ten times. The rearrangement uses TRBV27 and TRBJ2-5; 7 bases are a match to TRBD2. CDR3 length equals 14 residues. CDR1 and CDR2 (germline): MNHEY, SMNVEV (reference sequence). Germline trimming cut 5 bases from V and 5 bases from J; bases unmatched to any gene: 8. This CDR3 reads CASSPASGWETQYF. The DNA of the CDR3 is TGTGCCAGCAGTCCTGCTAGCGGTTGGGAGACCCAGTACTTC.

This clonotype appeared many times. The CDR3 DNA follows: TGCAGTGCCCGGACGCTAGCGGGAGTTACCGATACGCAGTATTTT. It codes for CSARTLAGVTDTQYF. The V and J genes are TRBV20-1 and TRBJ2-3, with 10 nucleotides matching TRBD2. Germline V CDR1 and CDR2: DFQATT, SNEGSKA (reference sequence). CDR3 length equals 15 residues. V shed 6 bases, J shed 6 bases, and the junction held 12 bases outside the gene matches.

As to this clonotype: A read error may be the cause here, since a much bigger clone is one base away. The J gene is TRBJ2-1, the V gene TRBV10-3, with a weak D call TRBD1 (5 bases). Per the germline V gene, CDR1 is ENHRY and CDR2 is SYGVKD. Trimming stripped 6 bases from V and 7 bases from J, with 19 bases between. This CDR3 has 15 residues. DNA for the CDR3: TGTGCCATCAGGCGAGACCTCCAAACAGGAAATGAGCAGTTCTTC. Residues: CAIRRDLQTGNEQFF.

This clonotype was observed at least ten times. The J gene is TRBJ2-3, the V gene TRBV7-9, with a possible D match to TRBD1 (5 bases). CDR1 SEHNR and CDR2 FQNEAQ come from the germline V gene (reference sequence). The CDR3 length is 14 residues. V shed 8 bases and J shed 4 bases, with 16 bases lying between them. This chain's CDR3 is CASSRAGLADTQYF. The CDR3 DNA follows: TGTGCCAGCTCACGGGCAGGGCTCGCAGATACGCAGTATTTT. Using reference TRBV7-9 and TRBJ2-3 for the parts outside the CDR3, the full variable domain is DTGVSQNPRHKITKRGQNVTFRCDPISEHNRLYWYRQTLGQGPEFLTYFQNEAQLEKSRLLSDRFSAERPKGSFSTLEIQRTEQGDSAMYLCASSRAGLADTQYFGPGTRLTVL.

This clonotype showed up many times. The genes are TRBV12-3 or TRBV12-4 and TRBJ2-7; 8 nucleotides agree with TRBD1. Trimming at V came to 5 bases and at J to 2 bases, leaving 2 bases not matched to a gene. The CDR3 contains 13 residues. DNA of the CDR3: TGTGCCAGCAGTCCGGGACAGGCCTACGAGCAGTACTTC. Amino acids: CASSPGQAYEQYF.

The sample holds a few counts of this clonotype. The chain joins TRBV6-4 to TRBJ2-1; D is perhaps TRBD1 (7 bases). Trimming stripped 0 bases from V and 7 bases from J, with 16 bases between. The CDR3 loop spans 16 amino acids. CDR1 is MRHNA, CDR2 SNTAGT, per germline. CDR3: CASSDSIAGGRNEQFF. DNA for the CDR3: TGTGCCAGCAGTGACTCAATTGCAGGGGGGAGGAATGAGCAGTTCTTC.

In its sample, this clonotype was seen many times. The chain links TRBV28 to TRBJ2-3; 11 nucleotides match TRBD2. The V gene end was trimmed by 4 bases and the J gene end by 6 bases; junction bases not matched to a gene: 9. CDR3 length: 16 amino acids. Germline loops: CDR1 MDHEN, CDR2 SYDVKM. The CDR3 protein is CASSSLAGGGADTQYF. DNA of the CDR3: TGTGCCAGCAGTTCCCTAGCGGGAGGAGGGGCCGATACGCAGTATTTT.

There are many counts of this clonotype. The chain recombines TRBV12-3 or TRBV12-4 with TRBJ2-7, with 10 bases matching TRBD2. With 5 bases clipped from V and 0 bases from J, the junction kept 4 bases outside the gene matches. The CDR3 is 15 residues long. The CDR3 DNA is TGTGCCAGCAGTGGACTAGCGGACCTCTCCTACGAGCAGTACTTC. This codes for CASSGLADLSYEQYF.

As regards this clonotype: It may be a read error: a sequence one base away is much more abundant. The chain couples TRBV20-1 to TRBJ2-1; TRBD2 matches at 10 bases. Germline trimming cut 6 bases from V and 2 bases from J; bases unmatched to any gene: 4. This CDR3 comprises 14 residues. In germline, CDR1 is DFQATT, CDR2 SNEGSKA (reference sequence). This CDR3 reads CSAMTSGPYNEQFF. CDR3 coding DNA: TGCAGTGCCATGACTAGCGGGCCCTACAATGAGCAGTTCTTC.

This clonotype was found many times. J is TRBJ2-1 and V is TRBV7-9, with 7 bases lining up with TRBD2. Trimming removed 3 bases from V and 0 bases from J; junction bases left unmatched: 11. CDR1 and CDR2 (germline): SEHNR, FQNEAQ (reference sequence). This CDR3 region has 18 residues. CDR3 amino acids: CASSLSGAQSSSYNEQFF. CDR3 coding DNA: TGTGCCAGCAGCTTGAGCGGGGCCCAGTCGAGCTCCTACAATGAGCAGTTCTTC.

This clonotype was seen repeatedly, ten times or more. The V call is TRBV6-5, the J call TRBJ1-2, with D unresolved. CDR3 length: 11 residues. The V and J ends lost 4 bases and 4 bases respectively, with 4 bases between them. The V gene's germline CDR1 is MNHEY and CDR2 SVGAGI. DNA for the CDR3: TGTGCCAGCAGTTCTTTCTATGGCTACACCTTC. It is translated as CASSSFYGYTF.

This chain connects TRBV5-4 to TRBJ2-2; the D gene could be TRBD1 or TRBD2 (6 bases each). Between the trimmed V and J ends, which lost 0 bases and 8 bases, there was a span of 11 bases. Germline CDR1 reads SGHNT; CDR2 reads YYREEE (reference sequence). This CDR3 has 14 residues. CDR3 nucleotides: TGTGCCAGCAGCTTGGAGGGGGGAGCGGGGGAGCTGTTTTTT. Translation gives CASSLEGGAGELFF.

V gene TRBV9 combines with J gene TRBJ2-1; the match to TRBD2 covers 10 bases. Germline-derived CDR1 and CDR2 are SGDLS and YYNGEE. With V trimmed by 3 bases and J by 9 bases, 6 bases remained unmatched. CDR3 length: 14 amino acids. In DNA form, the CDR3 reads TGTGCCAGCAGCGCTGGACTAGCGGTGGGTGAGCAGTTCTTC. This encodes CASSAGLAVGEQFF. Using reference TRBV9 and TRBJ2-1 for the parts outside the CDR3, the full variable domain is DSGVTQTPKHLITATGQRVTLRCSPRSGDLSVYWYQQSLDQGLQFLIQYYNGEERAKGNILERFSAQQFPDLHSELNLSSLELGDSALYFCASSAGLAVGEQFFGPGTRLTVL.

There are a few counts of this clonotype. The chain couples TRBV3-1 to TRBJ1-2, with D tentatively TRBD1 (5 bases). V was pared by 1 base and J by 10 bases, with 31 bases between. In germline, CDR1 is LGHDT, CDR2 YNNKEL (reference sequence). The CDR3 has 19 amino acids. CDR3 sequence reads: CASSQVTDPIRQKVGPYTF. DNA for the CDR3: TGTGCCAGCAGCCAAGTGACAGATCCGATCCGCCAGAAAGTGGGGCCCTACACCTTC. The entire variable domain, with the rest obtained from reference TRBV3-1 and TRBJ1-2, is as follows: DTAVSQTPKYLVTQMGNDKSIKCEQNLGHDTMYWYKQDSKKFLKIMFSYNNKELIINETVPNRFSPKSPDKAHLNLHINSLELGDSAVYFCASSQVTDPIRQKVGPYTFGSGTRLTVV.

Comment on this clonotype: Mismatch with germline at one junction end may stem from a read error. The chain couples TRBV2 to TRBJ2-3, with D maybe TRBD2 (6 bases). The CDR3 has 14 residues. The germline gives CDR1 SNHLY, CDR2 FYNNEI. The CDR3 sequence: CAGRPAEGRNTQYF. CDR3 nucleotide sequence: TGTGCCGGCAGACCAGCAGAGGGGAGGAATACGCAGTATTTT.

This clonotype was recorded at least ten times. The chain is built from TRBV10-3 and TRBJ2-1, with 12 bases lining up with TRBD2. The CDR3 is 16 amino acids. V shed 10 bases and J 9 bases; nucleotides not matched to a gene: 16. Germline V gene data show CDR1 as ENHRY and CDR2 as SYGVKD. CDR3 region: CATKSQTSGSKFEQFF. In DNA form, the CDR3 reads TGTGCCACCAAGAGTCAGACTAGCGGGAGTAAGTTTGAGCAGTTCTTC.

This clonotype was picked up a small number of times. The rearrangement uses TRBV7-9 and TRBJ2-2; D not certain. This CDR3 contains 16 residues. Germline assignment: CDR1 SEHNR and CDR2 FQNEAQ (reference sequence). V was clipped by 2 bases and J by 0 bases, with 10 bases between them. CDR3 protein: CASSLKALANTGELFF. CDR3 DNA sequence: TGTGCCAGCAGCTTAAAGGCATTGGCGAACACCGGGGAGCTGTTTTTT. The variable domain in full, completed from reference TRBV7-9 and TRBJ2-2, reads DTGVSQNPRHKITKRGQNVTFRCDPISEHNRLYWYRQTLGQGPEFLTYFQNEAQLEKSRLLSDRFSAERPKGSFSTLEIQRTEQGDSAMYLCASSLKALANTGELFFGEGSRLTVL.

This chain links TRBV7-8 with TRBJ2-5, with D perhaps TRBD1 (5 bases). There are 13 residues in the CDR3. Germline-derived CDR1 and CDR2 are SGHVS and FQNEAQ. The V end was cut by 2 bases, the J end by 4 bases, with 8 bases between. CDR3: CASSLRRVETQYF. The CDR3 nucleotides read TGTGCCAGCAGCTTACGCAGGGTAGAGACCCAGTACTTC.

This clonotype was seen at least ten times. This chain uses TRBV27 with TRBJ2-5; D call uncertain. The CDR3 is 15 residues long. Germline lookup yields CDR1 MNHEY and CDR2 SMNVEV (reference sequence). The V and J ends lost 3 bases and 2 bases respectively, with 13 bases between them. CDR3: CASSLALRRQETQYF. CDR3 DNA sequence: TGTGCCAGCAGTTTGGCTCTGCGGAGACAAGAGACCCAGTACTTC.

In its sample, this clonotype was seen a few times. The chain is built from TRBV9 and TRBJ1-2; D is undetermined. CDR1 and CDR2 from the germline V gene are SGDLS and YYNGEE. This CDR3 comprises 13 residues. Trimming removed 0 bases at V and 6 bases at J, with 9 bases between. CDR3 residues: CASSVEQVDGYTF. DNA of the CDR3: TGTGCCAGCAGCGTAGAACAAGTAGATGGCTACACCTTC.

The V and J genes are TRBV6-1 and TRBJ2-7; TRBD2 might be the D (5 bases). The germline CDR1 and CDR2 sequences are MNHNS and SASEGT. The CDR3 consists of 12 residues. The germline V and J ends were trimmed by 5 bases and 6 bases, with 11 bases remaining between them. The CDR3 sequence: CASSMSGSEQYF. The DNA for the CDR3 is TGTGCCAGCAGTATGTCGGGAAGCGAGCAGTACTTC.

This clonotype was recorded many times. The chain is built from TRBV3-1 and TRBJ2-5; D is undetermined. The CDR3 length is 13 residues. Per the germline V gene, CDR1 is LGHDT and CDR2 is YNNKEL (reference sequence). V was shortened by 4 bases and J by 4 bases, with 10 bases between the two germline ends. CDR3 DNA: TGTGCCAGCAGCCTTAGGAACGGAGAGACCCAGTACTTC. Translating it yields CASSLRNGETQYF.

V and J are TRBV11-2 and TRBJ2-7; D possibly uses TRBD1 or TRBD2 (5 bases each). This CDR3 has 14 residues. The germline V gene has CDR1 SGHAT and CDR2 FQNNGV. With 2 bases removed from V and 3 bases from J, the gap between germline ends came to 11 bases. The CDR3 loop is CASSLRDQRYEQYF. CDR3 DNA sequence: TGTGCCAGCAGCTTACGGGACCAGCGCTACGAGCAGTACTTC.

This clonotype appeared a few times. The chain has TRBV4-3 and TRBJ2-7; 9 bases match TRBD2. This CDR3 comprises 16 residues. Germline CDR1 LGHNA, CDR2 YSLEER. J gave up 2 bases and V 0 bases, and 5 bases lay outside the gene matches. As DNA, the CDR3 is TGCGCCAGCAGCCAAGAGGGCGCGGGAGGGGCCTACGAGCAGTACTTC. Translating gives CASSQEGAGGAYEQYF.

This clonotype was seen many times. The chain is built from TRBV12-3 or TRBV12-4 and TRBJ2-1, with TRBD2 identical over 14 bases. The CDR3 is made up of 14 amino acids. With V trimmed by 8 bases and J by 9 bases, 6 bases remained unmatched. CDR3 nucleotides: TGTGCCAGCCGACTAGCGGGAGGGCAAGGTGAGCAGTTCTTC. This gives the protein CASRLAGGQGEQFF.